This T cell receptor beta chain is from a study of blood T cell repertoires in COVID-19. Study-wide context: Nucleic acid was either cDNA or gDNA, and it came from T cells, B-cell-depleted T cells, or PBMCs.

Profiled with immunoSEQ multiplex PCR; TCRdb holds only in-frame clones, not every one. This table holds approximately 210,000 clones, just under 85% found once. Germline lookup yields CDR1 SGHRS and CDR2 YFSETQ. This CDR3 region has 15 residues. The V and J ends lost 4 bases and 2 bases respectively, with 14 bases between them. V gene TRBV5-1 combines with J gene TRBJ2-3; TRBD2 might be the D (5 bases). The sequencing sample was made of PBMCs or T cells enriched from blood (not recorded which). This receptor was identified in a man aged 35 to 55 who had recovered from COVID-19. The CDR3 sequence: CASSPGRTYTDTQYF. CDR3 bases: TGCGCCAGCAGCCCCGGACGGACTTACACAGATACGCAGTATTTT.